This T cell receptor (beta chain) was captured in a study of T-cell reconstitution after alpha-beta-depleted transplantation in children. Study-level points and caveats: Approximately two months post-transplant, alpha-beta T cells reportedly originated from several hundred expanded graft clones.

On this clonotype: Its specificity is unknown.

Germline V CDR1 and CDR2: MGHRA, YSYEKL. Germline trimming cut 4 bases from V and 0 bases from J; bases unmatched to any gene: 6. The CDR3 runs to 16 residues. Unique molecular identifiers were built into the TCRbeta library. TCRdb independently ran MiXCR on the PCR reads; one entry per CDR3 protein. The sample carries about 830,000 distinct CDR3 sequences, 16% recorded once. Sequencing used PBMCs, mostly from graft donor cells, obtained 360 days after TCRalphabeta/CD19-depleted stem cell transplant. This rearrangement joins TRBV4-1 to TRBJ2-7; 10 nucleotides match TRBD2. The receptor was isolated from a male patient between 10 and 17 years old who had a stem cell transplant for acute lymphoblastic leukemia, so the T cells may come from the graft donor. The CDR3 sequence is CASSLAGGPNSYEQYF. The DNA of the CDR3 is TGCGCCAGCAGCCTAGCGGGAGGCCCGAACTCCTACGAGCAGTACTTC.